The clone carrying this TCR beta chain was detected only once. This entry is derived from a study of blood T cell repertoires in COVID-19. On the study more broadly: In each case, the material was cDNA or gDNA derived from T cells, B-cell-depleted T cells, or PBMCs.

Original handling: Using reference gene primer amplification, nucleated cell counts were estimated. TCRdb keeps only in-frame clones here, not all; method: immunoSEQ multiplex PCR. D and trimming were read from the DNA, whereas the V and J calls and clone size are those reported in that table. The profile shows 90,000 to 130,000 clones, approximately 85% of them singletons. This CDR3 contains 14 residues. With V trimmed by 6 bases and J by 7 bases, 10 bases remained unmatched. The V gene's germline CDR1 is SQVTM and CDR2 ANQGSEA. V and J are TRBV29-1 and TRBJ1-4; 8 bases are a match to TRBD1. The receptor was derived from a man aged 35 to 55 with acute or convalescent COVID-19. Sequencing was carried out using peripheral blood. The DNA for the CDR3 is TGCAGCGTCCGCTCCGGGACAGGCGGTGAAAAACTGTTTTTT. This gives the protein CSVRSGTGGEKLFF.